This T cell receptor (beta chain) was retrieved from a study of vaccination and CD4 T cells after COVID-19 (dated by TCRdb to between 2020 and 2023). General notes on the study: Convalescent patients had a positive SARS-CoV-2 result on nasal swab PCR, and of these patients, several had mild disease and one had severe disease. Six males and four females were included in the convalescent cohort, with two Hispanic individuals, seven Caucasians, two Asians and one multiracial person represented. Two doses of either the Pfizer-BioNTech BNT162b2 vaccine (n=8) or the Moderna mRNA-1273 vaccine (n=2) were administered to participants. Post-COVID blood samples were collected from convalescent patients a median of approximately 100 days after diagnosis, with a range of roughly 30 to 161 days. Post-vaccine blood samples were obtained a median of about 77 days after the second vaccine dose, with a range of 14 to 241 days. Overlapping spike peptide pools from SARS-CoV-2 and from the common cold coronaviruses HCoV-NL63, HCoV-OC43 and HCoV-229E were used as culture stimuli. As controls, cultures received a CEFX viral epitope pool (the positive control), an HIV-1 Nef peptide pool (the negative control), or no peptide at all. In around 10 COVID-19 convalescent patients and 4 infection-naive healthy vaccine recipients, researchers compared the spike-specific CD4+ TCR repertoire from before mRNA vaccination with the repertoire from after. Paper-wide results and their limitations: Relatively few convalescent patients were included in the study, and early timepoints after natural infection were not analyzed. Of the vaccine-specific clones found in convalescent patients, nearly all (304 of 307) were mono-reactive for SARS-CoV-2 spike instead of being cross-reactive with common cold coronaviruses. Among the post-vaccine SARS-CoV-2-reactive clones in convalescent patients, a median approximately 90% showed up only after vaccination, which suggests vaccine-specific priming. An increase in the median number of SARS-CoV-2-reactive clonotypes from approximately 20 after infection to 38 after vaccination was observed, but the change was not found to be significant.

To prepare the library, PCR was applied. DNA from cultured CD4+ T cells underwent TCR sequencing with the Oncomine TCR Beta short-read assay at the Johns Hopkins FTIC core. The QIAamp micro DNA kit was used to extract genomic DNA from the cultured CD4+ T cells. Oncomine TCR Beta libraries made from cultured CD4+ T cells were pooled using unique dual indexes and sequenced on an Illumina iSeq 100. The study's processing was this. Non-productive sequences were filtered out, and CDR3s that did not start with C, did not end with F or W, or were shorter than 7 amino acids were discarded. The MANAFEST web application was used to identify antigen-specific clonotypes by comparing peptide-stimulated wells against reference wells and other culture wells. Positive clones required FDR below 0.05, an odds ratio above 5, and productive frequency above 0.1% in at least two of three replicate wells. Clonotypes that were significantly expanded in both SARS-CoV-2 spike wells and at least one common cold coronavirus spike condition were defined as cross-reactive. Levenshtein distances (stringdist) and unrooted phylogenetic trees (ape) in R version 3.6.1 were used to assess CDR3 homology. TCRdb redid the processing of the public reads, applying fastp at Q25 and MiXCR, and retained in-frame beta chains. Every CDR3 protein is listed once, alongside the most common genes and DNA of its rows. Clone size and V and J calls follow TCRdb, not the original study. This sample gives 15,000 or so distinct CDR3 sequences in total; under 75% of them show up just once. 7.4% of the sample is taken by the ten largest.

In regard to this clonotype: This receptor's antigen is unknown. Base qualities are not at hand, and no much larger clone is one base apart.

Read against the paper, the sample's treatment or condition label means: approximately 10-day PBMC culture with coronavirus spike peptide pools or control peptides (ViraFEST assay). The ViraFEST assay was used in the study, in which antigen-specific T cells were expanded with peptide pools and expanded clonotypes were subsequently identified by TCR sequencing. The convalescent patients' positive SARS-CoV-2 PCR tests were from March to December 2020, which was before the Alpha, Beta and Delta variants emerged in the United States. Over 1.5 million PBMCs per well were cultured in IMDM with roughly 5% human AB serum and 8 to 10 IU/ml IL-2, plus 10 ug/ml peptide pools. On days 3 and 7, half of the culture medium was replaced with fresh IL-2-containing medium. After less than twelve days of culture, CD4+ T cells were isolated by negative selection with the EasySep CD4+ T cell isolation kit. PBMCs were separated from whole blood using Ficoll-Paque Plus gradient centrifugation and then either used fresh or cryopreserved at -140C. Triplicate wells were generally used for each culture condition.

The CDR3 spans 12 residues, from the cysteine through the phenylalanine. The retained sequence is limited to the CDR3, 36 bases, with the frame set at the first base. At the junction V is shortened by 3 bases and J by 8 bases, with 5 bases in between. From a lookup of the germline V gene, CDR1 and CDR2 are SNHLY and FYNNEI. This TCR was sampled from a human donor who had recovered from COVID-19. The sequenced sample was CD4+ T cells from blood, cultured in vitro. Recombination connected TRBV2 to TRBJ1-6; the D gene cannot be resolved reliably. CDR3 sequence: CASSDEYSPLHF. The nucleotide sequence reads TGTGCCAGCAGTGACGAGTATTCACCCCTCCACTTT.